One and the same sample provided the 20 T cell receptor beta chains below, sequenced in a study of blood T cell repertoires in COVID-19. Here immunoSEQ multiplex PCR was the method, and the copy in TCRdb shows in-frame clones only, minus some. The sample lists approximately 28,000 clones; 77% were seen once. The sequenced sample consisted of peripheral blood. All receptors come from a woman aged 65 to 85 with active or convalescent COVID-19.

The J gene is TRBJ1-1, the V gene TRBV6-5, with D possibly TRBD1 on 6 matching bases. Germline lookup yields CDR1 MNHEY and CDR2 SVGAGI. With 7 bases removed from V and 7 bases from J, the gap between germline ends came to 13 bases. The CDR3 is 12 residues long. CDR3 DNA: TGTGCCAGCAACAGGGCGGTTTTTGAAGCTTTCTTT. Its protein is CASNRAVFEAFF.

This clone was detected once. The junction differs from germline at one of its ends, possibly a read error. The sample has other DNA sequences that encode this CDR3 too. The chain combines TRBV11-1 with TRBJ2-5; 13 bases align to TRBD2. The CDR3 loop spans 15 amino acids. The germline V gene has CDR1 SGHAT and CDR2 FQDESV (reference sequence). The CDR3: CASSALAGGPETQYF. The CDR3 DNA follows: TGTGCCAGCAGCGCACTAGCGGGGGGGCCGGAGACCCAATACTTC.

The chain couples TRBV30 to TRBJ1-4; D unresolved. The CDR3 runs to 13 residues. The germline V gene encodes CDR1 GTSNPN and CDR2 SVGIG (reference sequence). With 2 bases removed from V and 8 bases from J, the gap between germline ends came to 12 bases. CDR3 loop: CAWSLQTGEKLFF. CDR3 in DNA: TGTGCCTGGAGTCTACAAACGGGGGAAAAACTGTTTTTT.

This clone was counted a few times. This sequence joins TRBV6-2 or TRBV6-3 and TRBJ1-2; D is perhaps TRBD1 (5 bases). The CDR3 loop spans 12 amino acids. CDR1 is MNHEY and CDR2 is SVGEGT in the germline V gene. The V end lost 5 bases, the J end lost 3 bases, and 7 bases lay between the germline ends. CDR3 sequence reads: CASSQGDYGYTF. The CDR3 DNA sequence: TGTGCCAGCAGTCAGGGCGACTATGGCTACACCTTC.

V usage is TRBV7-2 and J usage is TRBJ2-4; 7 bases line up with TRBD1. This CDR3 contains 15 residues. Germline CDR1 SGHTA, CDR2 FQGNSA. V lost 0 bases and J lost 4; bases outside the gene matches: 3. CDR3 amino acids: CASSLASGGKNIQYF. CDR3 bases: TGTGCCAGCAGCTTAGCGTCAGGGGGTAAAAACATTCAGTACTTC.

This clone was seen a single time. The chain links TRBV28 to TRBJ2-5; a possible D gene is TRBD2 (6 bases). CDR3 length: 14 amino acids. The V end was cut by 6 bases, the J end by 2 bases, with 13 bases between. Germline V CDR1 and CDR2: MDHEN, SYDVKM. This CDR3 reads CASSHLDYQETQYF. As DNA, the CDR3 is TGTGCCAGCAGCCACTTGGACTATCAAGAGACCCAGTACTTC.

The rearrangement uses TRBV30 and TRBJ2-2; TRBD2 agrees at 7 bases. Germline CDR1 GTSNPN, CDR2 SVGIG (reference sequence). V lost 3 bases and J lost 1; bases outside the gene matches: 5. The CDR3 has 15 amino acids. The CDR3 protein is CAWRSSGKNTGELFF. CDR3 coding DNA: TGTGCCTGGAGATCTAGCGGAAAGAACACCGGGGAGCTGTTTTTT.

This clone has more than one count but fewer than ten. J is TRBJ2-2 and V is TRBV9, with D perhaps TRBD1 (6 bases). From germline, CDR1 is SGDLS and CDR2 YYNGEE. Trimming cost V 0 bases and J 6 bases, with 12 bases left between them. The length of the CDR3 is 15 residues. CDR3 sequence: CASSVEPRGPGELFF. The CDR3, as DNA: TGTGCCAGCAGCGTAGAGCCCAGGGGCCCCGGGGAGCTGTTTTTT.

Here the CDR3 DNA reads TGTGCCAGTAGTATGTACGGGACAGGAGTTTCACCCCTCCACTTT. This codes for CASSMYGTGVSPLHF. The genes are TRBV19 and TRBJ1-6, with TRBD1 matching over 8 bases. This CDR3 has 15 residues. J was trimmed by 9 bases and V by 3 bases; bases with no gene match: 7. Germline loops: CDR1 LNHDA, CDR2 SQIVND (reference sequence).

The sample holds a few counts of this clone. J is TRBJ2-3 and V is TRBV19; D gene unclear. V dropped 7 bases and J dropped 2 bases, with 10 bases sitting between them. Germline V CDR1 and CDR2: LNHDA, SQIVND (reference sequence). The CDR3 loop spans 13 amino acids. For the CDR3, the DNA is TGTGCCAGTACTAACTACCTCACAGATACGCAGTATTTT. Translation gives CASTNYLTDTQYF.

This sequence joins TRBV5-4 and TRBJ2-1; 10 nucleotides match TRBD2. Germline trimming cut 4 bases from V and 2 bases from J; bases unmatched to any gene: 3. The CDR3 sequence is 15 residues long. The germline V gene has CDR1 SGHNT and CDR2 YYREEE (reference sequence). CDR3 region: CASSPGLAAYNEQFF. The CDR3 region has the DNA TGTGCCAGCAGCCCCGGACTAGCGGCCTACAATGAGCAGTTCTTC.

This chain joins TRBV6-5 and TRBJ2-7, with 10 bases fitting TRBD2. The CDR3 has 13 amino acids. In germline, CDR1 is MNHEY, CDR2 SVGAGI. The ends lost 9 bases at V and 4 bases at J; junction bases unmatched: 6. CDR3 sequence reads: CASKAGGRYEQYF. The CDR3 coding sequence is TGTGCCAGTAAAGCGGGGGGGAGGTACGAGCAGTACTTC.

This chain joins TRBV19 and TRBJ1-1; the D gene is possibly TRBD1 (5 bases). From germline, CDR1 is LNHDA and CDR2 SQIVND (reference sequence). The CDR3 is 16 amino acids. V was trimmed by 7 bases and J by 2 bases, leaving 20 bases between them. The CDR3: CASNSGWGILNTEAFF. The CDR3 nucleotides read TGTGCCAGTAACTCTGGATGGGGCATACTAAACACTGAAGCTTTCTTT.

This rearrangement joins TRBV12-3 or TRBV12-4 to TRBJ1-2; possibly TRBD1 for D (6 bases). The CDR3 is 13 residues long. Trimming shortened V by 5 bases and J by 4 bases, and 11 bases separated the two germline ends. CDR3 residues: CASSKQGSYGYTF. The CDR3 DNA is TGTGCCAGCAGTAAACAGGGCAGCTATGGCTACACCTTC.

The rearrangement joins TRBV27 to TRBJ2-5; D uncertain. V dropped 4 bases and J dropped 5 bases, with 11 bases sitting between them. Germline V gene sequence: CDR1 MNHEY, CDR2 SMNVEV (reference sequence). This CDR3 comprises 13 residues. The CDR3 loop reads CASSSRNGETQYF. The CDR3 region has the DNA TGTGCCAGCAGTTCCCGAAACGGGGAGACCCAGTACTTC.

The V call is TRBV29-1, the J call TRBJ2-7; maybe TRBD2 (5 bases). V lost 7 bases and J 9 bases, leaving 16 bases between the germline ends. The germline V gene has CDR1 SQVTM and CDR2 ANQGSEA. There are 11 residues in the CDR3. CDR3 in DNA: TGCAGCGCCGAGAGAGGTCGGGGGCAGTACTTC. It translates to CSAERGRGQYF.

This clone was found once. This chain joins TRBV6-2 or TRBV6-3 and TRBJ1-6; 8 bases map to TRBD1. Germline trimming cut 5 bases from V and 9 bases from J; bases unmatched to any gene: 9. The germline gives CDR1 MNHEY, CDR2 SVGEGT. There are 15 residues in the CDR3. CDR3 DNA: TGTGCCAGCAGTCTACTCCGAGGACAGGGTTCACCCCTCCACTTT. This codes for CASSLLRGQGSPLHF.

V gene TRBV28 combines with J gene TRBJ2-2; D uncertain. The CDR3 spans 14 residues. Between the trimmed V and J ends, which lost 8 bases and 1 base, there was a span of 11 bases. In germline, CDR1 is MDHEN, CDR2 SYDVKM. CDR3 DNA: TGTGCCAGCGCTATAAATAGGAACACCGGGGAGCTGTTTTTT. Amino acids: CASAINRNTGELFF.

The gene calls are TRBV15 and TRBJ2-7; 10 bases fit TRBD2. The CDR3 has 17 residues. Germline V CDR1 and CDR2: LNHNV, YYDKDF (reference sequence). The V gene end was trimmed by 0 bases and the J gene end by 2 bases; junction bases not matched to a gene: 7. CDR3 sequence reads: CATSRDFGTSVAYEQYF. The CDR3 DNA reads TGTGCCACCAGCAGAGATTTCGGGACTAGCGTAGCCTACGAGCAGTACTTC. Full variable domain (remainder filled in from reference TRBV15 and TRBJ2-7): DAMVIQNPRYQVTQFGKPVTLSCSQTLNHNVMYWYQQKSSQAPKLLFHYYDKDFNNEADTPDNFQSRRPNTSFCFLDIRSPGLGDTAMYLCATSRDFGTSVAYEQYFGPGTRLTVT.

The V gene is TRBV27, the J gene TRBJ1-6, with D possibly being TRBD1 (5 bases). Germline loops: CDR1 MNHEY, CDR2 SMNVEV (reference sequence). The CDR3 totals 14 residues. Trimming left V 3 bases short and J 9 bases short, with 12 bases between. The CDR3 loop reads CASSFRQGSSPLHF. Written as DNA, the CDR3 is TGTGCCAGCAGTTTCCGTCAGGGCAGTTCACCCCTCCACTTT.